This T cell receptor beta chain was recovered during a study of identical twins. Study conclusions and caveats: There was more out-of-frame TCR alpha sharing in monozygotic twins than models estimated. Low generation-probability sequences were in excess among twin-shared out-of-frame alpha sequences.

CDR3 size: 13 residues. Losses at the gene ends were 6 bases for V and 0 bases for J; bases not matched to a gene: 2. This clonotype was picked up many times. The antigen is undetermined. Addition of a universal primer site occurred through template switching, and cDNA carried unique molecular identifiers. Via MiXCR, TCRdb re-called the 5' RACE reads, giving one row per CDR3 protein. The table has about 340,000 distinct CDR3 sequences, 10% to 15% seen once. This sample also appeared in a second study, on yellow fever vaccine responses in identical twins. That work states: Twins' vaccine T cell responses were reported to seem partly convergent and partly personalized.

Sequencing input: CD8+ T cells sorted from blood. The gene calls are TRBV12-3 or TRBV12-4 and TRBJ2-7; 7 bases align to TRBD1. This receptor was obtained from a woman aged 18-30 years in good health. The CDR3 reads CASRRDSSYEQYF. CDR3 DNA: TGTGCCAGCAGACGGGACAGCTCCTACGAGCAGTACTTC.